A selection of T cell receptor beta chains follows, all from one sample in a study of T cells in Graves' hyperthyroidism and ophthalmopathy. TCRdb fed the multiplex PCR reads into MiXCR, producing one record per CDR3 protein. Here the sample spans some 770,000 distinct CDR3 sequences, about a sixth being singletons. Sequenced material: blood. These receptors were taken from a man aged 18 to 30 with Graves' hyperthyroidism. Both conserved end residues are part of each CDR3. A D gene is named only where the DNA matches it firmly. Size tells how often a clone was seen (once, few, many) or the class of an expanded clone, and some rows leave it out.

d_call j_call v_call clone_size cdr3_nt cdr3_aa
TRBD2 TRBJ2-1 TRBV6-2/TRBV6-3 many TGTGCCAGCAGTCACAGCGGGGGCGACAATGAGCAGTTCTTC CASSHSGGDNEQFF
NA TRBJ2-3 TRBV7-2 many TGTGCCAGCAGCCTAGGGGGGGGAGGCCCCCCAGATACGCAGTATTTT CASSLGGGGPPDTQYF
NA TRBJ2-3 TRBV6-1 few TGTGCCAGCACCGCCCGCTCCACAGATACGCAGTATTTT CASTARSTDTQYF
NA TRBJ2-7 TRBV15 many TGTGCCACCAGCAGAGAAGGGCTGGACAGTCCCTACGAGCAGTACTTC CATSREGLDSPYEQYF
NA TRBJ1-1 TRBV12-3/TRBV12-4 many TGTGCCAGCAGTTTAGGTCCAGGGAGGAACACTGAAGCTTTCTTT CASSLGPGRNTEAFF
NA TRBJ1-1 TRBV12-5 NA TGTGCTAGTGGCATCAAGACGGGTGAAGCTTTCTTT CASGIKTGEAFF
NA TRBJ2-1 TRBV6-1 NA TGTGCCAGCAGTGAAAATCCGAGGGTTTCCGATGAGCAGTTCTTC CASSENPRVSDEQFF
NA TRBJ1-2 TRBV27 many TGTGCCAGCAGACCCTCGGGATCCTATGGCTACACCTTC CASRPSGSYGYTF
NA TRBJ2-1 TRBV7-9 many TGTGCCAGCAGCTTCCGGGATCTCTCCTACAATGAGCAGTTCTTC CASSFRDLSYNEQFF
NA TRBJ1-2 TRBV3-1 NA TGTGCCAGCAGCCAAGTAGGGGGGATCTATGGCTACACCTTC CASSQVGGIYGYTF
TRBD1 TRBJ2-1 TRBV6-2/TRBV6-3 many TGTGCCAGCACCTCACAGGGGATGGGGGAGCAGTTCTTC CASTSQGMGEQFF
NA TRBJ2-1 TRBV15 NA TGTGCCACCAGGCCCCGCGACTCCTACAATGAGCAGTTCTTC CATRPRDSYNEQFF
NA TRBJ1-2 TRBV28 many TGTGCCAGCAGTTCTCAACAGTGGGGCTATGGCTACACCTTC CASSSQQWGYGYTF
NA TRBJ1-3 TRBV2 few TGTGCCAGCAGTGGGGGGGGGGGGCACTCTGGAAACACCATATATTTT CASSGGGGHSGNTIYF
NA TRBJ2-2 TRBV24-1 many TGTGCCACCAGTGATCACTTCACCGGGGAGCTGTTTTTT CATSDHFTGELFF
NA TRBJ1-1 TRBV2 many TGTGCCAGCAGGGTCACGAACACTGAAGCTTTCTTT CASRVTNTEAFF
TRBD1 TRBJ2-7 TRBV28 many TGTGCCAGCAGCGGACCGGGACAGGGGGACAACGAGCAGTACTTC CASSGPGQGDNEQYF
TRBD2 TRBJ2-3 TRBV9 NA TGTGCCAGCAGCGTAGTAGCGGGAGGTTTCACAGATACGCAGTATTTT CASSVVAGGFTDTQYF
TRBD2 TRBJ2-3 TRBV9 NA TGTGCCAGCAGCCAACGAGGGACTAGCGGGACAGATACGCAGTATTTT CASSQRGTSGTDTQYF
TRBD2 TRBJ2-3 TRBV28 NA TGTGCCAGCAGCCTCCGGGAGGGTCTACTCACAGATACGCAGTATTTT CASSLREGLLTDTQYF
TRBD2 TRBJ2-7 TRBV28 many TGTGCCACCCAGCGGGACTCCTACGAGCAGTACTTC CATQRDSYEQYF
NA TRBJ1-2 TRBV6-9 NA TGTGCCAGCAGTTACGAGGGGGGGGGTACCTATGGCTACACCTTC CASSYEGGGTYGYTF
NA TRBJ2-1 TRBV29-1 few TGCAGCGTTGAAGACGGGAGTAAATCCTACAATGAGCAGTTCTTC CSVEDGSKSYNEQFF
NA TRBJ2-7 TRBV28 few TGTGCCAGCAACCGGGGGCAGCCCTACGAGCAGTACTTC CASNRGQPYEQYF
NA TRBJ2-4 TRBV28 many TGTGCCAGCAGCCCGGGGGTGGCCAAAAACATTCAGTACTTC CASSPGVAKNIQYF
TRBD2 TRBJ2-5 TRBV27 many TGTGCCAGCAGTCCTAGGACTAGCGGGAACCAAGAGACCCAGTACTTC CASSPRTSGNQETQYF
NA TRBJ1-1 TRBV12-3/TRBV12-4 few TGTGCCTGCAGTTTTGGGCGGATCACTGAAGCTTTCTTT CACSFGRITEAFF
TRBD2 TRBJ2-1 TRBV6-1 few TGTGCCAGCAGACGGACTAGCGGGTCGGACAATGAGCAGTTCTTC CASRRTSGSDNEQFF
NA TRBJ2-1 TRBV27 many TGTGCCAGCAGTGGATACAGGGACCCATACAATGAGCAGTTCTTC CASSGYRDPYNEQFF
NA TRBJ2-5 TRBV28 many TGTGCCAGCAGTTTACGGGGGAGCGGAAAAGAGACCCAGTACTTC CASSLRGSGKETQYF
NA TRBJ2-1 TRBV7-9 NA TGTGCCAGCAGCGTTCTAGCGCGAAATGAGCAGTTCTTC CASSVLARNEQFF
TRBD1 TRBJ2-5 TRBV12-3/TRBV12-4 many TGTGCCAGCAGACAGGGGCTCGAGGAGACCCAGTACTTC CASRQGLEETQYF
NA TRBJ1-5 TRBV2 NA TGTGCCAGCAGTGAAGGGGGACGAAATCAGCCCCAGCATTTT CASSEGGRNQPQHF
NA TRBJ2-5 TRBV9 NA TGTGCCAGCAGCGCCGAGGACAATCAAGAGACCCAGTACTTC CASSAEDNQETQYF